What follows are 10 T cell receptor beta chains derived from one specimen sequenced in a study of T cells after yellow fever vaccination. TCRdb ran MiXCR on the 5' RACE reads and lists one entry per CDR3 protein. The data show approximately 90,000 distinct CDR3 sequences, 13% seen once. Sample: CD8+ T cells not binding an NS4B(214-222) dextramer, sorted from PBMCs, taken approximately 22 days after the first yellow fever vaccination. The receptors were gathered from a man younger than 35 who received the YFV17D yellow fever vaccine.

In its sample, this clonotype was seen a few times. The chain couples TRBV6-2 or TRBV6-3 to TRBJ2-5; TRBD1 might be the D (5 bases). Trimming removed 0 bases at V and 2 bases at J, with 7 bases between. The CDR3 runs 14 residues. Germline CDR1 MNHEY, CDR2 SVGEGT. In nucleotides, the CDR3 is TGTGCCAGCAGTTACTCTGGACAACAAGAGACCCAGTACTTC. The encoded protein is CASSYSGQQETQYF.

V is TRBV4-1 and J is TRBJ2-2; the D is unclear. Trimming cost V 8 bases and J 2 bases, with 12 bases left between them. The CDR3 covers 14 residues. Germline assignment: CDR1 MGHRA and CDR2 YSYEKL. CDR3 in amino acids: CASRRNINTGELFF. The DNA of the CDR3 is TGCGCCAGCCGGCGGAATATAAACACCGGGGAGCTGTTTTTT.

This clonotype occurred a few times. The CDR3 loop reads CASSERGTYEQYV. The DNA for the CDR3 is TGTGCCAGCAGTGAGCGGGGGACCTACGAGCAGTACGTC. The chain has TRBV2 and TRBJ2-7, with TRBD2 matching over 7 bases. The trim removed 3 bases at V and 2 bases at J, leaving 1 base unmatched. CDR3 length: 13 residues. Germline CDR1 and CDR2: SNHLY and FYNNEI.

The chain carries TRBV4-1 and TRBJ2-3; D is ambiguous. This CDR3 comprises 17 residues. The germline V gene has CDR1 MGHRA and CDR2 YSYEKL. V lost 1 base and J 6 bases, leaving 20 bases between the germline ends. The CDR3 DNA reads as TGCGCCAGCAGCCAAGGGGGTCGGGCCCCAGTTTGGGATACGCAGTATTTT. Protein: CASSQGGRAPVWDTQYF.

The sample holds a few counts of this clonotype. The V call is TRBV3-1, the J call TRBJ2-1, with 8 nucleotides matching TRBD2. The ends lost 2 bases at V and 0 bases at J; junction bases unmatched: 6. Germline V gene sequence: CDR1 LGHDT, CDR2 YNNKEL (reference sequence). This CDR3 contains 17 residues. CDR3 DNA: TGTGCCAGCAGCCAAACTGAGCGGGGGAGCTCCTACAATGAGCAGTTCTTC. It yields the protein CASSQTERGSSYNEQFF.

This sequence joins TRBV29-1 and TRBJ2-7, with D maybe TRBD2 (6 bases). The CDR3 totals 14 residues. Germline V CDR1 and CDR2: SQVTM, ANQGSEA. Trimming took 5 bases from V and 2 from J, leaving 16 bases between them. CDR3 sequence (DNA): TGCAGCGTTACGCTAGCGAAGATCACCTACGAGCAGTACTTC. Its protein product is CSVTLAKITYEQYF.

This clonotype was seen ten or more times. This chain uses TRBV6-2 or TRBV6-3 with TRBJ2-2; D is unclear. The CDR3 extends over 13 amino acids. Germline V gene sequence: CDR1 MNHEY, CDR2 SVGEGT. The V gene lost 2 bases and the J gene lost 3 bases, with 4 bases spanning the gap. The CDR3 region is CASSYTDTGELFF. As DNA, the CDR3 is TGTGCCAGCAGTTACACAGACACCGGGGAGCTGTTTTTT.

This chain uses TRBV6-2 or TRBV6-3 with TRBJ2-1, with D unresolved. The germline V gene encodes CDR1 MNHEY and CDR2 SVGEGT. V was cut by 4 bases and J by 2 bases, with 12 bases left in between. The length of the CDR3 is 15 residues. CDR3 loop: CASSSYAKAYNEQFF. CDR3 bases: TGTGCCAGCAGTTCCTACGCCAAAGCCTACAATGAGCAGTTCTTC.

This rearrangement joins TRBV27 to TRBJ2-5, with 8 bases aligning to TRBD2. Trimming took 5 bases from V and 4 from J; bases not matched to a gene: 9. This CDR3 spans 15 amino acids. CDR1 and CDR2 (germline): MNHEY, SMNVEV (reference sequence). CDR3 residues: CASSPHSGEGETQYF. The CDR3 DNA reads as TGTGCCAGCAGTCCCCATAGCGGGGAGGGAGAGACCCAGTACTTC.

V gene TRBV4-1 combines with J gene TRBJ2-7; a weak D match, TRBD1 (6 bases). The CDR3 contains 16 residues. The germline CDR1 and CDR2 sequences are MGHRA and YSYEKL. Trimming removed 2 bases from V and 1 base from J, with 15 bases in between. CDR3 residues: CASSQWTSRGSYEQYF. For the CDR3, the DNA is TGCGCCAGCAGCCAATGGACCTCTAGGGGGTCCTACGAGCAGTACTTC.